The 20 T cell receptor beta chains below come from one sample, sequenced in a study of T cells in Graves' hyperthyroidism and ophthalmopathy. RNA transcripts gave rise to amplified TCR beta CDR3 regions. Carried out on the TCR CDR3, a first-round RT-PCR used the HTBI primer set. TCRdb passed the multiplex PCR reads through MiXCR, listing each CDR3 protein once. The table has 480,000 or so distinct CDR3 sequences, around 15% seen once. Sequencing was done on a sample of blood. These receptors came from a young woman with Graves' hyperthyroidism.

The chain couples TRBV20-1 to TRBJ1-1; D gene ambiguous. Germline V gene sequence: CDR1 DFQATT, CDR2 SNEGSKA (reference sequence). The CDR3 runs to 13 residues. Trimming took 6 bases from V and 3 from J, leaving 14 bases between them. The CDR3 protein is CSAEGLRYTEAFF. CDR3 nucleotides: TGCAGTGCCGAGGGCCTTCGGTACACTGAAGCTTTCTTT.

This clonotype was detected many times. The V and J genes are TRBV19 and TRBJ2-3; 10 nucleotides line up with TRBD2. V lost 5 bases and J lost 1; bases outside the gene matches: 6. Germline CDR1 LNHDA, CDR2 SQIVND (reference sequence). The CDR3 totals 16 residues. This CDR3 reads CASSLLAGEGTDTQYF. As DNA, the CDR3 is TGTGCCAGTAGTCTCCTAGCGGGAGAGGGCACAGATACGCAGTATTTT. Full variable domain (missing parts from reference TRBV19 and TRBJ2-3): DGGITQSPKYLFRKEGQNVTLSCEQNLNHDAMYWYRQDPGQGLRLIYYSQIVNDFQKGDIAEGYSVSREKKESFPLTVTSAQKNPTAFYLCASSLLAGEGTDTQYFGPGTRLTVL.

Only a few counts were recorded for this clonotype. This rearrangement joins TRBV25-1 to TRBJ1-5, with a tentative D call TRBD1 (6 bases). Trimming pared 8 bases from V and 3 bases from J, leaving 20 bases between. CDR3 size: 16 residues. The germline V gene has CDR1 MGHDK and CDR2 SYGVNS. The chain's CDR3 is CASAEGDHAFNQPQHF. In DNA form, the CDR3 reads TGTGCCAGCGCGGAGGGGGATCATGCATTCAATCAGCCCCAGCATTTT. The entire variable domain, with the rest obtained from reference TRBV25-1 and TRBJ1-5, is as follows: EADIYQTPRYLVIGTGKKITLECSQTMGHDKMYWYQQDPGMELHLIHYSYGVNSTEKGDLSSESTVSRIRTEHFPLTLESARPSHTSQYLCASAEGDHAFNQPQHFGDGTRLSIL.

The sample holds many counts of this clonotype. This chain links TRBV6-1 with TRBJ1-5; 8 bases are a match to TRBD1. This CDR3 comprises 14 residues. Germline trimming cut 5 bases from V and 5 bases from J; bases unmatched to any gene: 5. Looked up from germline, CDR1 is MNHNS and CDR2 is SASEGT. Here the CDR3 reads CASSKDRADQPQHF. CDR3 coding DNA: TGTGCCAGCAGTAAGGACAGGGCGGATCAGCCCCAGCATTTT.

This clonotype has ten or more counts. The chain employs TRBV5-1 and TRBJ1-2; D possibly corresponds to TRBD1 (5 bases). V was cut by 2 bases and J by 7 bases, with 12 bases left in between. Germline CDR1 reads SGHRS; CDR2 reads YFSETQ. There are 13 residues in the CDR3. CDR3 sequence reads: CASSFGRDGGYTF. In DNA form, the CDR3 reads TGCGCCAGCAGCTTCGGCAGGGACGGTGGCTACACCTTC.

This clonotype is termed medium-sized. This chain connects TRBV20-1 to TRBJ2-5; the match to TRBD2 covers 10 bases. CDR1 and CDR2 (germline): DFQATT, SNEGSKA (reference sequence). This CDR3 has 17 residues. Trimming took 1 base from V and 4 from J; bases not matched to a gene: 12. The CDR3 DNA sequence: TGCAGTGCTAGAGGCGGGCTAGCGGGAGAGATGGGAGAGACCCAGTACTTC. Its protein is CSARGGLAGEMGETQYF.

This clonotype was detected ten times or more. The chain has TRBV3-1 and TRBJ2-5, with D maybe TRBD2 (5 bases). Trimming removed 0 bases at V and 6 bases at J, with 11 bases between. The germline CDR1 and CDR2 sequences are LGHDT and YNNKEL (reference sequence). The CDR3 is 14 residues long. The CDR3 nucleotides read TGTGCCAGCAGCCAAGAAAGCGGACGACAGACCCAGTACTTC. It codes for CASSQESGRQTQYF.

This clonotype was recorded many times. This chain links TRBV2 with TRBJ1-6; D is unresolved. The CDR3 loop spans 11 amino acids. Germline V CDR1 and CDR2: SNHLY, FYNNEI. V gave up 4 bases and J gave up 17 bases, with 12 bases separating them. CDR3 nucleotide sequence: TGTGCCAGCAGTGGAGAAGGGCCCTTCCACTTT. This translates into CASSGEGPFHF.

This clonotype showed up many times. The chain has TRBV6-1 and TRBJ1-1, with a possible D match to TRBD1 (5 bases). This CDR3 region has 14 residues. V was pared by 6 bases and J by 1 base, with 12 bases between. Looked up from germline, CDR1 is MNHNS and CDR2 is SASEGT. The CDR3 coding sequence is TGTGCCAGCAGCTATCGGGGCTCGAACACTGAAGCTTTCTTT. It codes for CASSYRGSNTEAFF.

The sample holds one count of this clonotype. Germline is not matched at one junction end, which may reflect a read error. This sequence joins TRBV27 and TRBJ1-1; D gene uncertain. The V gene's germline CDR1 is MNHEY and CDR2 SMNVEV (reference sequence). The CDR3 loop spans 13 amino acids. The CDR3 DNA sequence: TGTGCCAGCAGTTTAAAGGTGAACACTGAAACTTTCTTT. It codes for CASSLKVNTETFF.

This clonotype came up many times. The chain recombines TRBV5-1 with TRBJ2-3; D is undetermined. V lost 3 bases and J lost 2, with 10 bases in between. Germline CDR1 SGHRS, CDR2 YFSETQ. CDR3 length equals 14 residues. The CDR3 nucleotides read TGCGCCAGCAGCTCCTGGAGATTCACAGATACGCAGTATTTT. Translated, it gives CASSSWRFTDTQYF.

There are many counts of this clonotype. The J gene is TRBJ1-2, the V gene TRBV18, with D perhaps matching TRBD1 (5 bases). CDR3 length: 13 residues. The V and J ends lost 6 bases and 1 base respectively, with 9 bases between them. The germline V gene has CDR1 KGHSH and CDR2 LQKENI. The CDR3: CASSQGVNYGYTF. The CDR3 region has the DNA TGTGCCAGCTCTCAAGGGGTTAACTATGGCTACACCTTC.

This clonotype was counted many times. The rearrangement joins TRBV4-2 to TRBJ1-1; D is unclear. The CDR3 runs to 11 residues. The V and J ends lost 1 base and 7 bases respectively, with 4 bases between them. CDR1 is LGHNA and CDR2 is YNFKEQ in the germline V gene. The CDR3 protein is CASSQGNEAFF. DNA for the CDR3: TGTGCCAGCAGCCAAGGAAATGAAGCTTTCTTT.

This clonotype was counted at least ten times. V gene TRBV6-6 combines with J gene TRBJ2-5; D ambiguous. CDR1 and CDR2 from the germline V gene are MNHNY and SVGAGI (reference sequence). This CDR3 spans 16 amino acids. Trimming pared 0 bases from V and 4 bases from J, leaving 15 bases between. CDR3 protein: CASSYSAFGARETQYF. CDR3 DNA sequence: TGTGCCAGCAGTTACTCGGCGTTCGGAGCGCGAGAGACCCAGTACTTC.

This clonotype has more than one count but fewer than ten. CDR3 amino acids: CATSRAREGVTGELFF. CDR3 nucleotide sequence: TGTGCCACCAGCAGAGCGAGGGAGGGTGTCACCGGGGAGCTGTTTTTT. V is TRBV15 and J is TRBJ2-2; 7 bases are shared with TRBD2. CDR3 size: 16 residues. Germline CDR1 reads LNHNV; CDR2 reads YYDKDF (reference sequence). V trimming: 1 base; J trimming: 4 bases; junction bases outside the gene matches: 6. The entire variable domain, with the rest obtained from reference TRBV15 and TRBJ2-2, is as follows: DAMVIQNPRYQVTQFGKPVTLSCSQTLNHNVMYWYQQKSSQAPKLLFHYYDKDFNNEADTPDNFQSRRPNTSFCFLDIRSPGLGDTAMYLCATSRAREGVTGELFFGEGSRLTVL.

The V gene is TRBV29-1, the J gene TRBJ2-1, with 7 bases that match TRBD2. The germline gives CDR1 SQVTM, CDR2 ANQGSEA. V dropped 3 bases and J dropped 2; count of bases not matched to a gene: 7. This CDR3 is built from 15 residues. The CDR3 nucleotides are TGCAGCGTTGATGATAGGGGACTACCCTACAATGAGCAGTTCTTC. It yields the protein CSVDDRGLPYNEQFF.

This clonotype came up a few times. This chain uses TRBV20-1 with TRBJ2-5; 12 bases map to TRBD2. Germline trimming cut 5 bases from V and 7 bases from J; bases unmatched to any gene: 11. CDR1 and CDR2 from the germline V gene are DFQATT and SNEGSKA (reference sequence). The CDR3 has 15 amino acids. The CDR3 reads CSALSTSGRPGTQYF. The CDR3 nucleotides read TGCAGTGCTCTTTCGACTAGCGGGAGACCCGGGACCCAGTACTTC.

At least ten counts were recorded for this clonotype. This chain uses TRBV9 with TRBJ1-1; 8 nucleotides align to TRBD1. V lost 6 bases and J lost 2; bases outside the gene matches: 9. From germline, CDR1 is SGDLS and CDR2 YYNGEE. CDR3 length equals 15 residues. CDR3 sequence reads: CASKGGGTGNTEAFF. CDR3 coding DNA: TGTGCCAGCAAGGGGGGGGGGACAGGTAACACTGAAGCTTTCTTT.

This clonotype was counted only a few times. The chain carries TRBV19 and TRBJ2-7; the D gene is possibly TRBD2 (5 bases). CDR3 length: 13 amino acids. V lost 1 base to trimming and J lost 6 bases, with 10 bases between them. Germline V gene lookup returns CDR1 LNHDA and CDR2 SQIVND (reference sequence). CDR3 in DNA: TGTGCCAGTAGTATAGCCCCCCGGGGCGAGCAGTACTTC. It codes for CASSIAPRGEQYF.

This clonotype was observed many times. The chain couples TRBV14 to TRBJ1-4; no reliable D call. This CDR3 comprises 13 residues. V was shortened by 5 bases and J by 6 bases, with 10 bases between the two germline ends. The germline CDR1 and CDR2 sequences are SGHDN and FVKESK. The chain's CDR3 is CASSSGVYEKLFF. The CDR3 nucleotides are TGTGCCAGCAGCTCCGGGGTTTATGAAAAACTGTTTTTT.